This entry is about one TCR beta chain. This entry comes from a study of blood T cell repertoires in COVID-19. Across the whole study: Spain, Italy and the United States supplied samples that represented acute and convalescent COVID-19. The analysed material was cDNA or gDNA that came from T cells, B-cell-depleted T cells, or PBMCs.

Authors' data handling: Quantification of nucleated cells was approximated via reference gene primer amplification. TCRdb's table, derived via immunoSEQ multiplex PCR, lists solely in-frame clones and lacks some. D and trimming were read from the DNA, whereas the V and J calls and clone size are those reported in that table. The data hold tens of thousands of clones, with 80% to 95% observed a single time. The germline V and J ends were trimmed by 5 bases and 4 bases, with 24 bases remaining between them. Germline V CDR1 and CDR2: LNHDA, SQIVND (reference sequence). This CDR3 is built from 18 residues.

V gene TRBV19 combines with J gene TRBJ1-5, with D tentatively TRBD1 (5 bases). The TCR comes from a man older than 75 with acute or convalescent COVID-19. The sample consisted of peripheral blood. CDR3 sequence reads: CASSPRTQIPGGNQPQHF. CDR3 nucleotide sequence: TGTGCCAGTAGTCCCCGGACCCAGATCCCGGGGGGGAATCAGCCCCAGCATTTT.